This section outlines one T cell receptor (beta chain) sequence together with its context. No antigen is known for it. These patients had received solid-organ transplants and had drug-resistant or recurrent cytomegalovirus. This record comes from a study of T cell therapy after organ transplantation. The wider study: Therapy products were autologous CMV-specific T cells, peptide-expanded for approximately 2 weeks. Broader study findings: Nonresponder repertoires showed strong pretherapy expansions, barely changing post-therapy. Reconstitution after therapy seemingly combined transferred and product-undetected endogenous clonotypes.

Per the germline V gene, CDR1 is SGHDT and CDR2 is YYEEEE. The CDR3 sequence is 16 residues long. TCRdb's table, derived via immunoSEQ multiplex PCR, lists solely in-frame clones and lacks some. Of about 48,000 clones detected, approximately 94% appear once; the ten largest clones hold about 3.4%. V is TRBV5-6 and J is TRBJ2-5; tentative D call: TRBD1 (5 bases). The J call could be wrong; TRBJ2-7 is a better fit for the DNA end. The receptor's source is a human patient who had received a solid organ transplant and had CMV disease. The starting material was CD8+ T cells from blood, obtained before autologous CMV-specific T cell therapy. The CDR3 here is CASSLNMGHRRHEQYF. The CDR3 DNA reads TGTGCCAGCAGCTTGAATATGGGGCACCGACGCCACGAGCAGTACTTC.